This T cell receptor (beta chain) appears in the sequencing data of a study of cytomegalovirus exposure and HLA in healthy donors. General study findings and limits: It has been reported that TCR beta sequences accurately predicted the HLA-A and HLA-B alleles of most subjects. In a later analysis, HLA-associated beta chains showed higher expansion and lower generation probabilities than comparable chains. Information on immune exposure was restricted to one variable (CMV serostatus).

PCR involved 60 Vbeta and 13 Jbeta primers. Some clones are missing from TCRdb's copy, which holds only in-frame ones; the method was immunoSEQ multiplex PCR. This sample has roughly 190,000 clones, with about 86% found just once. These donors, healthy bone marrow donors, were studied. In the case of this clone: The target antigen is unknown.

The CDR3 contains 15 residues. Germline V gives CDR1 MNHNY, CDR2 SVGAGI (reference sequence). After removal of 2 bases from V and 7 bases from J, the junction contained 7 bases not matched to a gene. This clonotype was obtained from a man aged 40-50 years in good health and CMV-seropositive. Sample: PBMCs. The V gene is TRBV6-6, the J gene TRBJ2-7; the match to TRBD1 covers 11 bases. In nucleotides, the CDR3 is TGTGCCAGCAGTTACCCTGGACAGGGGGCACAGGAGCAGTACTTC. Amino acids: CASSYPGQGAQEQYF.